This T cell receptor (beta chain) was documented in a study of T cell changes during pregnancy in multiple sclerosis. TCRdb's copy holds only in-frame clones and misses some; the assay was immunoSEQ multiplex PCR. This table holds about 40,000 clones, 75% to 95% found once. This sequence originates from a female donor with multiple sclerosis, enrolled in a pregnancy study. Sequencing used CD4+ T cells from peripheral blood mononuclear cells, obtained in the third trimester of pregnancy.

The CDR3: CASSELAAYEQYF. CDR3 in DNA: TGTGCCAGCAGTGAATTAGCGGCCTACGAGCAGTACTTC. The chain joins TRBV6-1 to TRBJ2-7, with D possibly TRBD2 on 6 matching bases. CDR1 and CDR2 from the germline V gene are MNHNS and SASEGT. This CDR3 region has 13 residues. V dropped 2 bases and J dropped 2 bases, with 7 bases sitting between them.